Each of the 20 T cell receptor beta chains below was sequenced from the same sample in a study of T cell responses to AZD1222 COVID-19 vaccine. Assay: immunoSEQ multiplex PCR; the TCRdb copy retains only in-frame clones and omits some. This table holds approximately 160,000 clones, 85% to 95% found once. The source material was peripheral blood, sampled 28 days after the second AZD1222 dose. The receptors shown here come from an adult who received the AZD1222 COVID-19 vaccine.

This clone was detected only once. The CDR3 is CASRHRARNYGYTF. The CDR3 DNA sequence: TGTGCCAGCAGGCACAGGGCCAGAAACTATGGCTACACCTTC. This chain links TRBV5-6 with TRBJ1-2; TRBD1 is a possible D gene (6 bases). Trimming took off 5 bases at V and 2 bases at J, with 13 bases between the two ends. Germline assignment: CDR1 SGHDT and CDR2 YYEEEE. This CDR3 has 14 residues.

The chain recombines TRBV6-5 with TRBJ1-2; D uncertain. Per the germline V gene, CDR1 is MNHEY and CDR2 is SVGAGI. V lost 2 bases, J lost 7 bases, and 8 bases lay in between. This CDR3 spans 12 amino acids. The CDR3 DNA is TGTGCCAGCAGTTACGCCTCGGGTGGCTACACCTTC. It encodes CASSYASGGYTF.

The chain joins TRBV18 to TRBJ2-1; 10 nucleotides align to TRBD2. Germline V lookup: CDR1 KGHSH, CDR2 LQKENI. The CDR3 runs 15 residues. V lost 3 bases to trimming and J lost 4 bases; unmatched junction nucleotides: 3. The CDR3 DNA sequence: TGTGCCAGCTCACCTCGGACTAGCGGTTACAATGAGCAGTTCTTC. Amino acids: CASSPRTSGYNEQFF. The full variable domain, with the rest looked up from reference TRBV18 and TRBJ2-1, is NAGVMQNPRHLVRRRGQEARLRCSPMKGHSHVYWYRQLPEEGLKFMVYLQKENIIDESGMPKERFSAEFPKEGPSILRIQQVVRGDSAAYFCASSPRTSGYNEQFFGPGTRLTVL.

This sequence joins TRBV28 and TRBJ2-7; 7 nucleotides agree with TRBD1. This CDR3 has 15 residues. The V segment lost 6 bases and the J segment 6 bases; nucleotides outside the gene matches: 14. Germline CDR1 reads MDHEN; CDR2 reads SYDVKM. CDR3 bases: TGTGCCAGCAGCTCCCCCCAGACAGGGTTTGGCGAGCAGTACTTC. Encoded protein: CASSSPQTGFGEQYF.

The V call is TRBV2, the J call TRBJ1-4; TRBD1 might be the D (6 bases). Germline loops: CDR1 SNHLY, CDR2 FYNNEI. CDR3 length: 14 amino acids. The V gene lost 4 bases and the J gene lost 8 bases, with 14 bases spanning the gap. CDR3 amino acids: CASSGSGEGEKLFF. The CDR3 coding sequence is TGTGCCAGCAGTGGTTCAGGGGAAGGGGAAAAACTGTTTTTT.

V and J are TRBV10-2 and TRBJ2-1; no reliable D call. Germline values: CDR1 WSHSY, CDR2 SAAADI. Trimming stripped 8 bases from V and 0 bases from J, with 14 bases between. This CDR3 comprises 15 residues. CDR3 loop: CASASEQGSYNEQFF. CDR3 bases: TGCGCCAGCGCTTCAGAACAAGGCTCCTACAATGAGCAGTTCTTC.

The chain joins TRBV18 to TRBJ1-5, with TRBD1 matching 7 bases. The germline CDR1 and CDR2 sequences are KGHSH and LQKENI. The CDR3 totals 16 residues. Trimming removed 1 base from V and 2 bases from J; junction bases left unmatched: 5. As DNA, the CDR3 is TGTGCCAGCTCACCACTCGACCAGGGGGGCAATCAGCCCCAGCATTTT. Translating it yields CASSPLDQGGNQPQHF.

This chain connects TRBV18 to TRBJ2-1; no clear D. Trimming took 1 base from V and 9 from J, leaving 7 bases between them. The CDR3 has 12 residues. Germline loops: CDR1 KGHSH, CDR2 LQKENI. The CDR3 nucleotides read TGTGCCAGCTCACCACGAGACGGTGAGCAGTTCTTC. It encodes CASSPRDGEQFF.

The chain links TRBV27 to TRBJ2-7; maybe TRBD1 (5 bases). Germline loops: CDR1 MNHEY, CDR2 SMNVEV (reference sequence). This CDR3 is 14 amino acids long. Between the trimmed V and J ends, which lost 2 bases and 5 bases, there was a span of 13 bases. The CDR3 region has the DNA TGTGCCAGCAGTTTACTAGGCAGGGCCAACGAGCAGTACTTC. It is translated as CASSLLGRANEQYF.

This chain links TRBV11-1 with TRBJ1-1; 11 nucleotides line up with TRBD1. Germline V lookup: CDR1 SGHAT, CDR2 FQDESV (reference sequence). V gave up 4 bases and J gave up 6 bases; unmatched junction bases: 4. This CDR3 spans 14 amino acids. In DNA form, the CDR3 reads TGTGCCAGCAGCTCAGGACAGGGGGCCGCTGAAGCTTTCTTT. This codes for CASSSGQGAAEAFF.

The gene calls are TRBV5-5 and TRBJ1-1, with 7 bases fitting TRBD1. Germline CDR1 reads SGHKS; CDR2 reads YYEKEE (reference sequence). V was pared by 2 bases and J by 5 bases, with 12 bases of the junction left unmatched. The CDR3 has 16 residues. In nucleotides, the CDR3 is TGTGCCAGCAGCTTTCTCCGTGACAGGGAGGGAACTGAAGCTTTCTTT. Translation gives CASSFLRDREGTEAFF.

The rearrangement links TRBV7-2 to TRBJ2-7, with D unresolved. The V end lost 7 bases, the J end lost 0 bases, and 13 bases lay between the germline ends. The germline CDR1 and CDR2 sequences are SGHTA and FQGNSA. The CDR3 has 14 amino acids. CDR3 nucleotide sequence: TGTGCCAGCACGCCCTCGAGTAGCTCCTACGAGCAGTACTTC. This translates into CASTPSSSSYEQYF.

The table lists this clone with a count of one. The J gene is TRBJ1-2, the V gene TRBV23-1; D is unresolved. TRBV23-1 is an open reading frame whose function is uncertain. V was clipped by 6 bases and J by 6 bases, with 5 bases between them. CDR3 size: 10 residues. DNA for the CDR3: TGCGCCAGCAGCTCAAATGGCTACACCTTC. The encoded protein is CASSSNGYTF.

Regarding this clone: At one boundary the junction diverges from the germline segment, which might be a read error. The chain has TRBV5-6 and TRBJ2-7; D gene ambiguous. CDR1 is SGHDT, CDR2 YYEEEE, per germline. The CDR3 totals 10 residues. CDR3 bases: TGTGCCAGCAGCCGGGTCGAAGAGGTTTTC. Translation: CASSRVEEVF.

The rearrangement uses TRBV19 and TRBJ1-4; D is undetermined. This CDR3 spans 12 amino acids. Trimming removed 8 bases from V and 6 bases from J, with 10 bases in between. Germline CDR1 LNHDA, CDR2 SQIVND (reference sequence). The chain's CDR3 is CASSRTDEKLFF. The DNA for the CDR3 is TGTGCCAGTTCCCGCACGGATGAAAAACTGTTTTTT. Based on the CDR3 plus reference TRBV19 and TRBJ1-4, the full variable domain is DGGITQSPKYLFRKEGQNVTLSCEQNLNHDAMYWYRQDPGQGLRLIYYSQIVNDFQKGDIAEGYSVSREKKESFPLTVTSAQKNPTAFYLCASSRTDEKLFFGSGTQLSVL.

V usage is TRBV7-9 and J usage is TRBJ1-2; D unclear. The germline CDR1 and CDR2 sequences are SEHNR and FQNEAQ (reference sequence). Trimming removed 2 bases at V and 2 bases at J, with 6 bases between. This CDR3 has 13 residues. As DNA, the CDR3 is TGTGCCAGCAGCTTACCGGGAAACTATGGCTACACCTTC. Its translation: CASSLPGNYGYTF.

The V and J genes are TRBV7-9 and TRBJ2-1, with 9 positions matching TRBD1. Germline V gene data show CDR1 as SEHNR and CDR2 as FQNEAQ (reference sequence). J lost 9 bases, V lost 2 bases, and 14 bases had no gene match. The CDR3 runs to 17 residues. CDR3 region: CASSLNFGTGQFGEQFF. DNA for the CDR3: TGTGCCAGCAGCTTAAACTTCGGGACAGGGCAGTTTGGTGAGCAGTTCTTC.

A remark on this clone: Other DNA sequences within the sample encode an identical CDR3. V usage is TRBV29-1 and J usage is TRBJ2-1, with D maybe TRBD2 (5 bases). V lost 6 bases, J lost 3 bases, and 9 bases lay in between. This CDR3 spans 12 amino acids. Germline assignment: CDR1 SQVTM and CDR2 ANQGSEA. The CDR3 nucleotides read TGCAGCGTGGACTCGGGCTACAATGAGCAGTTCTTC. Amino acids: CSVDSGYNEQFF.

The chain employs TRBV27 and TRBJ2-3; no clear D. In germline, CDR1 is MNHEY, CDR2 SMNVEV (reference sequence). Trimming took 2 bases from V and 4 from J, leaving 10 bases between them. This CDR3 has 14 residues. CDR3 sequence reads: CASSLREVADTQYF. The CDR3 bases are TGTGCCAGCAGTTTAAGAGAGGTCGCAGATACGCAGTATTTT.

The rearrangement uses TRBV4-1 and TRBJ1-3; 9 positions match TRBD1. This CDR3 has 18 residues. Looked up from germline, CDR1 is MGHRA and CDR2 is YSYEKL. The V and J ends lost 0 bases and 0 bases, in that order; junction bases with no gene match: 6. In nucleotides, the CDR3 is TGCGCCAGCAGCCAAGATCGACAGGGGGTCCTCTCTGGAAACACCATATATTTT. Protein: CASSQDRQGVLSGNTIYF.